This T cell receptor (beta chain) was obtained from a study of T cell responses to AZD1222 COVID-19 vaccine. Study-level results: Donors were largely white British and mainly female; clonal diversity was possibly underestimated. Spike-spanning, vaccine-associated CD4 TCRs were dominant at 160-218 and 743-854.

Profiled with immunoSEQ multiplex PCR; TCRdb holds only in-frame clones, not every one. The profile shows 85,000 to 100,000 clones, about nine tenths of them singletons. The CDR3 totals 13 residues. V shed 2 bases and J shed 10 bases, with 14 bases lying between them. About this clone itself: The antigen remains undetermined.

The TCR sequence derives from an adult in good health. The specimen comprised peripheral blood, sampled on day 0 of AZD1222 vaccination. This chain connects TRBV12-3 or TRBV12-4 to TRBJ1-1; no definite D call. The CDR3 DNA reads TGTGCCAGCAGTTTAATGCAGTCCCGAAGAGCTTTCTTT. Protein sequence: CASSLMQSRRAFF.